These 12 T cell receptor beta chains came from one sample sequenced in a study of shared clonotypes between healthy human individuals. CD45RO-negative, CCR7-selected cells formed the naive CD8 fraction, which excluded terminally differentiated effector memory CD45RA+ cells. Sequenced by immunoSEQ multiplex PCR; TCRdb stores in-frame clones only, minus some. The sample includes millions of clones, about 95% of them seen just once. Sequencing was carried out using naive CD8+ T cells sorted from blood. The receptors here all came from a man aged 18 to 30 in good health.

The gene calls are TRBV10-1 and TRBJ2-1; the match to TRBD1 covers 9 bases. With 2 bases clipped from V and 9 bases from J, the junction kept 5 bases outside the gene matches. CDR1 and CDR2 from the germline V gene are WNHNN and SYGVQD (reference sequence). This CDR3 spans 14 amino acids. CDR3 residues: CASSETGGGGEQFF. In nucleotides, the CDR3 is TGCGCCAGCAGTGAGACAGGGGGCGGAGGTGAGCAGTTCTTC.

A few counts support this clone. The chain joins TRBV4-2 to TRBJ1-3; possibly TRBD1 for D (5 bases). CDR3 size: 15 residues. CDR1 and CDR2 (germline): LGHNA, YNFKEQ. V shed 0 bases and J shed 2 bases, with 8 bases lying between them. CDR3 amino acids: CASSQEPTAGNTIYF. The CDR3, as DNA: TGTGCCAGCAGCCAAGAGCCGACAGCTGGAAACACCATATATTTT.

The rearrangement uses TRBV6-1 and TRBJ1-5; D is ambiguous. Germline V gene lookup returns CDR1 MNHNS and CDR2 SASEGT. Trimming took 2 bases from V and 7 from J, leaving 12 bases between them. CDR3 size: 14 residues. CDR3 protein: CASSELRVQQPQHF. The DNA of the CDR3 is TGTGCCAGCAGTGAATTAAGGGTGCAACAGCCCCAGCATTTT.

The gene calls are TRBV14 and TRBJ1-2; perhaps TRBD1 as D (6 bases). V lost 4 bases and J 6 bases, leaving 12 bases between the germline ends. Germline CDR1 reads SGHDN; CDR2 reads FVKESK. The CDR3 sequence is 13 residues long. The CDR3 loop reads CASSLDRLDGYTF. DNA for the CDR3: TGTGCCAGCAGCCTTGACAGGCTGGATGGCTACACCTTC. The variable domain in full, with the rest retrieved from reference TRBV14 and TRBJ1-2, is EAGVTQFPSHSVIEKGQTVTLRCDPISGHDNLYWYRRVMGKEIKFLLHFVKESKQDESGMPNNRFLAERTGGTYSTLKVQPAELEDSGVYFCASSLDRLDGYTFGSGTRLTVV.

This CDR3 reads CASSGSEGNYGYTF. CDR3 sequence (DNA): TGTGCCAGCAGTGGATCGGAGGGGAACTATGGCTACACCTTC. The V call is TRBV2, the J call TRBJ1-2, with D perhaps matching TRBD1 (5 bases). The CDR3 consists of 14 residues. Per the germline V gene, CDR1 is SNHLY and CDR2 is FYNNEI. V dropped 4 bases and J dropped 2 bases, with 11 bases sitting between them.

The chain uses TRBV7-9 and TRBJ2-7, with TRBD1 identical over 10 bases. The ends lost 4 bases at V and 3 bases at J; junction bases unmatched: 6. The CDR3 has 15 amino acids. The germline gives CDR1 SEHNR, CDR2 FQNEAQ (reference sequence). The CDR3 DNA follows: TGTGCCAGCAGCTCGGGACAGGGGTTATTCTACGAGCAGTACTTC. It encodes CASSSGQGLFYEQYF.

As concerns this clone: Other DNA sequences in the same sample also yield this CDR3. The rearrangement links TRBV6-5 to TRBJ2-7; TRBD2 is a possible D gene (5 bases). V gave up 2 bases and J gave up 0 bases, with 5 bases separating them. This CDR3 contains 13 residues. Per the germline V gene, CDR1 is MNHEY and CDR2 is SVGAGI. CDR3: CASSYRGSYEQYF. Written as DNA, the CDR3 is TGTGCCAGCAGTTACCGGGGCTCCTACGAGCAGTACTTC.

The table lists this clone with a few counts. This chain connects TRBV14 to TRBJ1-6; the D is unclear. The CDR3 loop spans 15 amino acids. In germline, CDR1 is SGHDN, CDR2 FVKESK. V dropped 4 bases and J dropped 6 bases, with 13 bases sitting between them. The CDR3 DNA is TGTGCCAGCAGCCCGACATCAGAGAGTAATTCACCCCTCCACTTT. Its translation: CASSPTSESNSPLHF.

The gene calls are TRBV11-2 and TRBJ2-7; D remains ambiguous. V lost 4 bases and J 0 bases, leaving 7 bases between the germline ends. The CDR3 consists of 13 residues. CDR1 and CDR2 (germline): SGHAT, FQNNGV. The CDR3 nucleotides are TGTGCCAGCAGCTCGTGGAGCTCCTACGAGCAGTACTTC. Amino acids: CASSSWSSYEQYF.

The chain uses TRBV5-5 and TRBJ1-5; D is unresolved. The V end was cut by 4 bases, the J end by 0 bases, with 8 bases between. The CDR3 spans 14 residues. The germline gives CDR1 SGHKS, CDR2 YYEKEE (reference sequence). DNA of the CDR3: TGTGCCAGCAGCATGGTAGATAGCAATCAGCCCCAGCATTTT. This codes for CASSMVDSNQPQHF. Looking up the rest from reference TRBV5-5 and TRBJ1-5 gives the full variable domain: DAGVTQSPTHLIKTRGQQVTLRCSPISGHKSVSWYQQVLGQGPQFIFQYYEKEERGRGNFPDRFSARQFPNYSSELNVNALLLGDSALYLCASSMVDSNQPQHFGDGTRLSIL.

For the CDR3, the DNA is TGTGCCAGCAGTTTACTGACTAGCGGACTTTACAATGAGCAGTTCTTC. Its translation is CASSLLTSGLYNEQFF. This rearrangement joins TRBV28 to TRBJ2-1, with TRBD2 matching over 9 bases. The germline V gene has CDR1 MDHEN and CDR2 SYDVKM. Unmatched junction bases numbered 6, after V lost 2 bases and J lost 4 bases. CDR3 length: 16 residues.

V usage is TRBV4-1 and J usage is TRBJ2-7; D is unclear. Germline CDR1 and CDR2: MGHRA and YSYEKL. V was shortened by 4 bases and J by 0 bases, with 13 bases between the two germline ends. The CDR3 is made up of 15 amino acids. CDR3 in amino acids: CASSPDGQSSYEQYF. CDR3 nucleotide sequence: TGCGCCAGCAGCCCGGACGGCCAGAGCTCCTACGAGCAGTACTTC.